This T cell receptor beta chain was obtained from a study of CD8 T cells in Susac syndrome. Reverse transcription of roughly 0.5 to 1 ug RNA was carried out with random hexamers. TCRdb reprocessed the immunoSEQ multiplex PCR reads via MiXCR and lists one record per CDR3 protein. The repertoire holds approximately 80,000 distinct CDR3 sequences, around 94% seen once, with roughly 0.5% in the top ten. The CDR3 runs to 11 residues. The V gene's germline CDR1 is SGDLS and CDR2 YYNGEE. V lost 8 bases and J lost 8; bases outside the gene matches: 4. Regarding this clonotype: Its antigen is currently unknown.

Study-level points and caveats: In Susac syndrome, CD8+ expansion was highest in TEMRA and active disease. Total CD8+ repertoires held around 16 Susac-specific public clones, while CD8+ TEMRA repertoires held four or five.

Susac syndrome patients met recently defined diagnostic criteria for definite or probable disease. Through negative isolation, CD4+ and CD8+ T cells were obtained, while TEMRA cells were enriched using FACS. Material for sequencing was CD8+ T cells from PBMCs. This chain connects TRBV9 to TRBJ1-2; the match to TRBD1 covers 9 bases. The receptor comes from a human donor with Susac syndrome. This chain's CDR3 is CASKTGGGYTF. As DNA, the CDR3 is TGTGCCAGTAAGACAGGGGGAGGCTACACCTTC.